Below, one TCR beta chain is given with its context. The target antigen is unknown. Using its own MiXCR run on the 5' RACE reads, TCRdb lists one record per CDR3 protein. The sample lists some 330,000 distinct CDR3 sequences; under 25% were seen once. The data belong to a study of T-cell memory formation after mild COVID-19. Study-level points and caveats: Clones contracting across day 15 to 85 had a balanced CD4/CD8 profile; later expanding clones leaned CD4+. Mainly in CM and EM were contracting CD4+ clones; CD8+ were in EMRA. The study detected some responding clones in pre-infection memory, suggesting cross-reactive memory joined.

Germline V gene sequence: CDR1 SGHTA, CDR2 FQGTGA. V dropped 5 bases and J dropped 0 bases, with 13 bases sitting between them. The CDR3 loop spans 15 amino acids. The chain couples TRBV7-3 to TRBJ1-2, with D perhaps TRBD1 (6 bases). The receptor was derived from an adult woman who had mild COVID-19 (a few samples of this study predate the infection). Cell type and time point are not known. The sequenced sample consisted of PBMCs or a T cell subset sorted from them (not recorded which). CDR3 nucleotide sequence: TGTGCCAGCAGCGATACCGGGGGGCCTAACTATGGCTACACCTTC. The encoded protein is CASSDTGGPNYGYTF.